This T cell receptor beta chain was observed in a study of post-analysis software for immune sequencing data. Broader study findings: Among multiple sclerosis patients, normalized Chao1 diversity was significantly below that of controls.

Sequencing libraries made from TCR beta cDNA carried unique molecular identifiers. One entry per CDR3 protein results from TCRdb running MiXCR on the PCR reads. The sample contains 650,000 to 850,000 distinct CDR3 sequences, 40% to 55% of which appear only once. Points on this clonotype: The antigen remains unidentified.

This TCR was recovered from a girl under 18 with multiple sclerosis. Sequencing was carried out using blood.

The CDR3 sequence: CASSLGTITGELFF. The CDR3 bases are TGTGCCAGCAGCCTTGGGACCATCACGGGGGAGCTGTTTTTT. V usage is TRBV5-5 and J usage is TRBJ2-2; either TRBD1 or TRBD2 may fit D (5 bases each). The CDR3 loop spans 14 amino acids. V lost 4 bases and J 8 bases, leaving 15 bases between the germline ends. Germline V lookup: CDR1 SGHKS, CDR2 YYEKEE (reference sequence).